This TCR beta chain appears in the sequencing data of a study of shared clonotypes between healthy human individuals. Produced via immunoSEQ multiplex PCR; TCRdb's table is partial and in-frame only. The table includes 2 million to 2.5 million clones, around 92% detected once. Trimming at V came to 0 bases and at J to 9 bases, leaving 9 bases not matched to a gene. The CDR3 runs to 16 residues. In germline, CDR1 is KGHSH, CDR2 LQKENI. The chain recombines TRBV18 with TRBJ2-1; 9 positions agree with TRBD2. This TCR came from a young man in good health. Some clones in this sample may be carry-over from other donors' samples. Sample: naive CD4+ T cells from PBMCs. Stated subset: CD45RA+ positively selected. The CDR3 reads CASSPPTVAGDGEQFF. CDR3 bases: TGTGCCAGCTCACCACCGACGGTAGCGGGAGATGGTGAGCAGTTCTTC.